The rows below give T cell receptor beta chains drawn from one sample of a study of T cell responses to AZD1222 COVID-19 vaccine. The protocol was immunoSEQ multiplex PCR, while the TCRdb copy is restricted to in-frame clones and leaves out a portion. Among around 100,000 clones listed, approximately 86% were seen once. The input for sequencing was peripheral blood, taken on day 0 of AZD1222 vaccination. The receptors stem from an adult in good health. Each CDR3 is given with its conserved first and last residue. D genes are given only for firm matches. Size is stated for part of the rows, as once, few or many counts, or as a class when the clone is expanded.

v_gene: TRBV19
d_gene: .
len: 14
abundance: .
j_gene: TRBJ2-2
CDR3nt: TGTGCCAGTAGTATGTGGGGTCACCGCGGGGAGCTGTTTTTT
CDR3aa: CASSMWGHRGELFF

v_gene: TRBV6-4
d_gene: .
len: 18
abundance: .
j_gene: TRBJ2-2
CDR3nt: TGTGCCAGCAGCGCCGTAGGGCTAGGGGCCTTCAACACCGGGGAGCTGTTTTTT
CDR3aa: CASSAVGLGAFNTGELFF

v_gene: TRBV18
d_gene: TRBD1
len: 14
abundance: once
j_gene: TRBJ1-1
CDR3nt: TGTGCCAGCTCACCAGGACAGGGGAACACTGAAGCTTTCTTT
CDR3aa: CASSPGQGNTEAFF

v_gene: TRBV6-4
d_gene: .
len: 17
abundance: .
j_gene: TRBJ2-5
CDR3nt: TGTGCCAGCAGTGACTCGTCCCGGGACTCGAAGGTGGAGACCCAGTACTTC
CDR3aa: CASSDSSRDSKVETQYF

v_gene: TRBV18
d_gene: TRBD1
len: 14
abundance: .
j_gene: TRBJ2-7
CDR3nt: TGTGCCAGCTCACCCCAGGGGGAATCCTACGAGCAGTACTTC
CDR3aa: CASSPQGESYEQYF

v_gene: TRBV19
d_gene: .
len: 16
abundance: .
j_gene: TRBJ1-1
CDR3nt: TGTGCCAGTAGTACCCCCCTCGGGGGCCTGAACACTGAAGCTTTCTTT
CDR3aa: CASSTPLGGLNTEAFF

v_gene: TRBV5-4
d_gene: TRBD1
len: 15
abundance: few
j_gene: TRBJ2-2
CDR3nt: TGTGCCAGCAGCCCGCTGACAGGGAGAGCCGGGGAGCTGTTTTTT
CDR3aa: CASSPLTGRAGELFF

v_gene: TRBV6-2/TRBV6-3
d_gene: .
len: 15
abundance: once
j_gene: TRBJ1-1
CDR3nt: TGTGCCAGCAGTTACTCGCCCGGGGAGGGCACTGAAGCTTTCTTT
CDR3aa: CASSYSPGEGTEAFF

v_gene: TRBV2
d_gene: .
len: 12
abundance: .
j_gene: TRBJ2-5
CDR3nt: TGTGCCAGCAGTTGGGGGGAAGAGACCCAGTACTTC
CDR3aa: CASSWGEETQYF

v_gene: TRBV18
d_gene: TRBD2
len: 17
abundance: .
j_gene: TRBJ2-3
CDR3nt: TGTGCCAGCTCACCACCGGTCAGCGGGAGCAGGAGAGATACGCAGTATTTT
CDR3aa: CASSPPVSGSRRDTQYF

v_gene: TRBV27
d_gene: .
len: 12
abundance: .
j_gene: TRBJ1-5
CDR3nt: TGTGCCAGCAGTCCGCCTGGGCAGCCCCAGCATTTT
CDR3aa: CASSPPGQPQHF

v_gene: TRBV6-1
d_gene: .
len: 15
abundance: .
j_gene: TRBJ1-5
CDR3nt: TGTGCCAGCAGTGATGGGGGGCTGAGCAATCAGCCCCAGCATTTT
CDR3aa: CASSDGGLSNQPQHF